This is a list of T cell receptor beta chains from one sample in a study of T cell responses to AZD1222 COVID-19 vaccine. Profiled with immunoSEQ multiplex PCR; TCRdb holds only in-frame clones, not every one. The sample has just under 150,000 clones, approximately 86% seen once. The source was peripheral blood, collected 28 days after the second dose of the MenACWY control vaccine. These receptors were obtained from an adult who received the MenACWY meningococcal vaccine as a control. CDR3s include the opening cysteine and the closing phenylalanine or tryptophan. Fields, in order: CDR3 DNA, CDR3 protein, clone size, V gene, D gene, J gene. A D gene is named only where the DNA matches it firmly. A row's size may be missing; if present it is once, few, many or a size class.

CDR3 DNA: TGCGCCAGCAGCCCGGACAGGGGGAACACTGAAGCTTTCTTT
CDR3 protein: CASSPDRGNTEAFF
clone size: -
V gene: TRBV5-1
D gene: TRBD1
J gene: TRBJ1-1

CDR3 DNA: TGCGCCAGCACCCCCGGGGTGCCCAGAGAGACCCAGTACTTC
CDR3 protein: CASTPGVPRETQYF
clone size: -
V gene: TRBV5-1
D gene: -
J gene: TRBJ2-5

CDR3 DNA: TGTGCCAGCGGACCCTCTGGAAACACCATATATTTT
CDR3 protein: CASGPSGNTIYF
clone size: -
V gene: TRBV7-8
D gene: -
J gene: TRBJ1-3

CDR3 DNA: TGCGCCAGCAGCCGAGGGGCCCGCACTGAAGCTTTCTTT
CDR3 protein: CASSRGARTEAFF
clone size: few
V gene: TRBV4-3
D gene: -
J gene: TRBJ1-1

CDR3 DNA: TGCAGTGCTAGATTCGGCGAAAAACTGTTTTTT
CDR3 protein: CSARFGEKLFF
clone size: -
V gene: TRBV20-1
D gene: -
J gene: TRBJ1-4

CDR3 DNA: TGTGCCAGTACCCCGGGACAGGGGGAATCTGGGGCCAACGTCCTGACTTTC
CDR3 protein: CASTPGQGESGANVLTF
clone size: -
V gene: TRBV19
D gene: TRBD1
J gene: TRBJ2-6

CDR3 DNA: TGTGCCAGCAGCCCTACCGGGACAGGGATCAATGAGCAGTTCTTC
CDR3 protein: CASSPTGTGINEQFF
clone size: -
V gene: TRBV5-8
D gene: TRBD1
J gene: TRBJ2-1

CDR3 DNA: TGTGCCAGCAGCCGGGGTGGAGATACGCAGTATTTT
CDR3 protein: CASSRGGDTQYF
clone size: -
V gene: TRBV12-3/TRBV12-4
D gene: -
J gene: TRBJ2-3

CDR3 DNA: TGTGCCAGCAGTTCCCCTTTTGAGGGGGGGTACCAAGAGACCCAGTACTTC
CDR3 protein: CASSSPFEGGYQETQYF
clone size: -
V gene: TRBV28
D gene: -
J gene: TRBJ2-5

CDR3 DNA: TGTGCCAGCAGGGGGGTGGGTTCACCCCTCCACTTT
CDR3 protein: CASRGVGSPLHF
clone size: -
V gene: TRBV6-5
D gene: -
J gene: TRBJ1-6

CDR3 DNA: TGTGCCAGCCAGCAGACAGGAGAAAACTATGGCTACACCTTC
CDR3 protein: CASQQTGENYGYTF
clone size: few
V gene: TRBV19
D gene: -
J gene: TRBJ1-2

CDR3 DNA: TGTGCCAGCAGCATTGACGGGACCGGTGGCTACACCTTC
CDR3 protein: CASSIDGTGGYTF
clone size: -
V gene: TRBV5-4
D gene: -
J gene: TRBJ1-2

CDR3 DNA: TGCGCCAGCAGCTTCTATTTAGACAGGGGCGGGTTGACAGATACGCAGTATTTT
CDR3 protein: CASSFYLDRGGLTDTQYF
clone size: once
V gene: TRBV5-1
D gene: TRBD1
J gene: TRBJ2-3

CDR3 DNA: TGTGCCAGCAGTCAGCGACTAGCGCAGAACACCGGGGAGCTGTTTTTT
CDR3 protein: CASSQRLAQNTGELFF
clone size: -
V gene: TRBV28
D gene: TRBD2
J gene: TRBJ2-2

CDR3 DNA: TGTGCCAGCAGCACCGGGACGGATTCACCCCTCCACTTT
CDR3 protein: CASSTGTDSPLHF
clone size: -
V gene: TRBV5-8
D gene: -
J gene: TRBJ1-6

CDR3 DNA: TGTGCCAGCAGCTCTCAAAGTGGGAGTCTTGAAGCTTTCTTT
CDR3 protein: CASSSQSGSLEAFF
clone size: -
V gene: TRBV5-6
D gene: -
J gene: TRBJ1-1

CDR3 DNA: TGTGCCAGCAGCGTAGTAGGGACGCGGAACACTGAAGCTTTCTTT
CDR3 protein: CASSVVGTRNTEAFF
clone size: -
V gene: TRBV9
D gene: -
J gene: TRBJ1-1